This T cell receptor beta chain stems from a study of Graves' ophthalmopathy and Graves' hyperthyroidism. This clonotype appeared many times. The antigen remains undetermined. Researchers took RNA transcripts and amplified TCR beta CDR3 regions from them. An opening RT-PCR round employed HTBI primers and preceded a second-round multiplex PCR. One entry per CDR3 protein, called by TCRdb with MiXCR from the multiplex PCR reads. The sample has 400,000 to 450,000 distinct CDR3 sequences; under 25% are singletons. Germline V gene sequence: CDR1 SGHTA, CDR2 FQGTGA. J lost 3 bases, V lost 5 bases, and 12 bases had no gene match. This CDR3 is built from 17 residues. In this cohort, patients with other autoimmune diseases, uncontrolled infections, pregnancy or lactation were excluded. General observations from the study: In blood, most expanded thyroid clonotypes above 0.001 frequency were also detected.

The sequencing sample was made of peripheral blood. This receptor was obtained from a woman under 30 with stable Graves' hyperthyroidism. The rearrangement joins TRBV7-3 to TRBJ1-1; TRBD1 matches at 10 bases. As DNA, the CDR3 is TGTGCCAGCAGCCGAGGGACAGGGGTCTGGACCCACACTGAAGCTTTCTTT. Its protein product is CASSRGTGVWTHTEAFF.